This TCR beta chain came from a study of early T cells in non-severe SARS-CoV-2 infection (dated by TCRdb to about 2021). Regarding the study in general: TCR sequencing used bulk RNA from unsorted whole blood, so alpha and beta chains could not be paired. Beyond this particular receptor, the publication reports: VDJdb matching was skewed toward anti-spike CD8 responses and likely underestimated virus-specific expansions by missing private and CD4 specificities.

Counted from cysteine to phenylalanine, this CDR3 has 15 amino acids. Of the read, only the CDR3 DNA is kept; its 45 bases are in frame from base 1. A distance of 14 bases separates the germline ends of V and J, which lose 1 base and 7 bases respectively. Via the germline V gene, CDR1 is MGHRA and CDR2 YSYEKL. This was a case-control study nested in a cohort of healthcare workers in London, UK, who had nasopharyngeal swab PCR tests and blood samples taken every week. Between 23 and 31 March 2020, the week of the UK lockdown, healthcare workers were enrolled and then followed up weekly for as long as 16 weeks. A remark on this clonotype: Its antigen target is currently unknown. No base quality values were provided; no much bigger clone lies one nucleotide off.

Libraries were constructed by 5' RACE. TCRdb names NextSeq 500 as the instrument used. Unique molecular identifiers were attached to individual cDNA molecules in the TCR library protocol so that sequencing error and PCR bias could be corrected. Sequencing covered both TCR alpha and beta chains, and within each sample the abundances of alpha and beta sequences were tightly co-correlated. Turning to the authors' computational methods: V gene, J gene and CDR3 annotation of TCR sequences was performed with Decombinator V4. TCRs were defined as expanded if a significant change between any two time points was detected under a Poisson model with p below 0.0001. Abundances of TCRs were expressed as counts per million after normalisation to the total number of TCRs sequenced in each sample. TRAV1-2 paired with TRAJ12, TRAJ20 or TRAJ33 defined MAIT TCRs, while TRAV10 paired with TRAJ18 defined iNKT TCRs. A search of VDJdb, accessed on 1 November 2021, was run for TCRs annotated to CMV, EBV and SARS-CoV-2, with TCRs annotated for multiple antigens excluded. TCRdb reran the public reads through fastp at Q25 and MiXCR, keeping productive beta chains. Entries that share a CDR3 protein sequence are merged under the most common genes and DNA. These V and J calls originate from TCRdb's pipeline instead of the authors' own analysis. This sample gives 40,000 to 55,000 distinct CDR3 sequences in total; about a quarter of them show up just once. About 4.6% of the sample is taken by the ten largest.

The chain links TRBV4-1 with TRBJ1-5; possibly the D gene is TRBD1, per 6 matching bases. The sequence came from an adult who was a healthcare worker with PCR-confirmed SARS-CoV-2 infection or an uninfected control (not recorded which). This sample comprised whole blood, obtained at baseline. The CDR3 reads CASSQARQGLQPQHF. DNA sequence: TGCGCCAGCAGCCAAGCGAGGCAGGGGCTCCAGCCCCAGCATTTT.